This T cell receptor beta chain was sequenced for a study of blood T cell repertoires in COVID-19. Turning to the study itself: COVID-19 samples collected from the United States, Italy and Spain covered acute and convalescent phases. The analysed material was cDNA or gDNA that came from T cells, B-cell-depleted T cells, or PBMCs.

The CDR3 totals 13 residues. Between the trimmed V and J ends, which lost 6 bases and 1 base, there was a span of 10 bases. Germline assignment: CDR1 WNHNN and CDR2 SYGVQD (reference sequence). Individuals aged about 18 to 100 years were recruited from 24 US areas. The method was immunoSEQ multiplex PCR; TCRdb's version includes in-frame clones alone and lacks a portion of them. The table includes approximately 390,000 clones, 88% detected once. The J gene is TRBJ2-7, the V gene TRBV10-1; D might be TRBD2 (7 bases). The receptor's source is a woman in her 40s with acute COVID-19. The specimen was PBMCs or T cells enriched from blood (not recorded which). The CDR3 DNA follows: TGCGCCAGCAGCGCGGGGGCTTCCTACGAGCAGTACTTC. Translating gives CASSAGASYEQYF.